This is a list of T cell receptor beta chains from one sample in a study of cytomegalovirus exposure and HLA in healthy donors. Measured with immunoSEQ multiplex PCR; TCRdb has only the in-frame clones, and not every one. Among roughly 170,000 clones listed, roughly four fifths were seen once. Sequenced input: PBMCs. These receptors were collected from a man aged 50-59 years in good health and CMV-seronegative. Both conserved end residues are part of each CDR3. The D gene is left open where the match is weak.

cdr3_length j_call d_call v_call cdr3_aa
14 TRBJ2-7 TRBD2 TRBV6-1 CASTRAGGSYEQYF
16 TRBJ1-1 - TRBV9 CASSVGGGSSPTEAFF
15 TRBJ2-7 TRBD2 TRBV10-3 CAISVRLAGSYEQYF
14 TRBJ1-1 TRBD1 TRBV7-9 CASSLQGSNTEAFF
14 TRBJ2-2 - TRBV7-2 CASSPSGDTGELFF
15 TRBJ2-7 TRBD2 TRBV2 CASSAHAGGPYEQYF
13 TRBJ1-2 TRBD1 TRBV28 CASWRQGASGYTF
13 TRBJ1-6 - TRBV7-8 CASSRNRVSPLHF
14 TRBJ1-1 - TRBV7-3 CASSSTPYGSEAFF
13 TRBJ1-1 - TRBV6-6 CASSTGRNTEAFF
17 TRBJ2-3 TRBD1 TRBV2 CASSETRDSPSTDTQYF
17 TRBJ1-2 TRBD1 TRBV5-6 CASSVGDRGFFGYGYTF
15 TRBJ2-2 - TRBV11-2 CANRASGPNTGELFF
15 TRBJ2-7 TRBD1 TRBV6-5 CASSKDRTFSYEQYF
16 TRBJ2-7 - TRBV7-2 CASSLTARGRPYEQYF
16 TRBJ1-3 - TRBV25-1 CASSERSTGPGNTIYF
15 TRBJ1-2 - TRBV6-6 CASSYSRSLDYGYTF
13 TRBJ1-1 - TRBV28 CASSSNSNTEAFF
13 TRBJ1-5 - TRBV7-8 CATKGGNNQPQHF
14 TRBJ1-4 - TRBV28 CASRDPGRYEKLFF
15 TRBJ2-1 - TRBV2 CASTTTFQIANEQFF
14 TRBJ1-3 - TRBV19 CASSIQVSGNTIYF
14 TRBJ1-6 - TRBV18 CASSPISANSPLHF
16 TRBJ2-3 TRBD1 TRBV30 CAGQGSALSYTDTQYF
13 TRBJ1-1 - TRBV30 CAWRVQGNTEAFF
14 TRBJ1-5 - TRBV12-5 CASGLVSGVQPQHF
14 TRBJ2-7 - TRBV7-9 CSSSLATGSYEQYF
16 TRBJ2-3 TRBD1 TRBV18 CASSPRTGASTDTQYF
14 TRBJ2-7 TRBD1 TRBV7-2 CASTLGTAIYEQYF
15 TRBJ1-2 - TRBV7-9 CASSFGTDPNYGYTF
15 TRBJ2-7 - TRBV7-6 CASSLGAGHSYEQYF